This T cell receptor (beta chain) is drawn from a study of regulatory T cells in long-lasting Graves disease (dated by TCRdb to the early 2020s). About the full investigation: Antithyroid drugs had been taken for less than 3 months by newly diagnosed Graves' disease patients. Persistent Graves' disease patients were compared with newly diagnosed Graves' disease patients by peripheral blood TCR sequencing and RNA sequencing. The study was registered as a clinical trial and conducted in China. TCR sequencing covered 13 persistent and approximately 20 newly diagnosed Graves' disease patients, around 33 samples in total.

This clonotype was detected many times. The target of this receptor is not known. Base qualities were left out, and no much larger clone turns up one base away. Taken with the paper, the label for time point translates to: newly diagnosed GD, antithyroid drugs for less than 3 months. For both TCR sequencing and RNA sequencing, RNA was extracted from PBMCs in TRIzol. The diagnosis of Graves' disease was made according to American Thyroid Association guidelines. Patients were recruited from an endocrinology department in Xi'an, China. Each patient gave approximately 9 milliliters of peripheral blood, collected in an EDTA anticoagulant tube. Ficoll Paque Plus density gradient separation was used to isolate PBMCs, and no further T cell sorting was done. RNA quality was checked with an Agilent 2100 Bioanalyzer and agarose gel, and concentration with a NanoDrop 2000. Overall results and qualifications from the work: Peripheral blood alone was examined, since thyroid tissue, which constituted the primary lesion, could not be accessed. Patients with persistent disease shared more public clonotypes (under 3,000) than newly diagnosed patients did (966). The authors acknowledged the small sample size as a limitation that may reduce accuracy. Sequencing and analysis were restricted to the TCR beta chain. TRBV28, TRBJ1-2 and TRBJ2-5 were preferentially used in persistent disease, while TRBV20-1 and TRBJ2-1 were favored in newly diagnosed disease. Persistent Graves' disease patients showed lower TCR Shannon entropy and fewer highly expanded clones than newly diagnosed patients, suggesting clonal expansion.

Libraries were built with multiplex PCR. Reads for this sample came from an Illumina HiSeq 4000. TCR beta libraries were built with iRepertoire HTBI primers and Arm-PCR amplification of CDR3 regions. Before sequencing, the PCR products underwent gel purification. In the source study's methods: A total of 62 TRBV and some 15 TRBJ segments were identified across samples and were used for gene usage analysis of CDR3 amino acid clonotypes. COPE and FqMerger were used to merge filtered high-quality paired reads into contigs. BLAST was used to align contigs to IMGT TRBV, TRBD and TRBJ reference genes, and CDR3 was defined according to IMGT. Any clonotype with a frequency above 0.1% was classified as a highly expanded clone. Shannon entropy was used to measure repertoire diversity, and the Gini coefficient was used to measure V-J evenness. A clonotype was considered public if more than one individual shared it. TCRdb redid the processing of the public reads, applying fastp at Q25 and MiXCR, and retained in-frame beta chains. Under each unique CDR3 protein, matching rows form one entry showing the most common genes and DNA. It is TCRdb's table, rather than the study itself, that gives the V and J calls and clone size. In all, the sample holds hundreds of thousands of distinct CDR3 sequences, and roughly 13% of those were seen once. Roughly a tenth of the sample is held by the ten biggest clonotypes.

The germline V gene provides CDR1 WSHSY and CDR2 SAAADI. The CDR3 spans 13 residues, from the cysteine through the phenylalanine. Only CDR3 DNA remains: 39 bases, in frame from the first base. Trimming costs V 3 bases and J 7 bases, and their ends lie 12 bases apart. These data were also filed under a second study, of T cells in Graves' hyperthyroidism and ophthalmopathy. The second study, in turn, reports: Graves' hyperthyroidism was defined as stable when no progression to ophthalmopathy occurred over 18 months of follow-up. Hyperthyroidism patients were aged 18 to 65 years and newly diagnosed, with disease duration of less than 2 months. Patients with uncontrolled infections, other autoimmune diseases, pregnancy or lactation were excluded. Clinical symptoms, serum thyroxine and TRAb, thyroid ultrasound, and orbital computed tomography formed the basis for the diagnoses. A first-round RT-PCR of the TCR CDR3 used the HTBI primer set with the Qiagen OneStep RT-PCR kit. Most expanded thyroid clonotypes (frequency above 0.001) were also detected in blood, a finding suggesting that blood repertoires may reflect thyroid immune responses. In cross-validation, a model built on a 13 V-J signature told ophthalmopathy apart from stable hyperthyroidism with approximately 90% sensitivity and 81% to 82% specificity, and in testing the same model reached 80%/75%. During validation, the model predicted progression to ophthalmopathy a median of roughly six months ahead of onset, with more than 60% sensitivity and 72% to 80% specificity. A discovery cohort of about 100 patients, roughly 43 with Graves' ophthalmopathy and about 58 with stable Graves' hyperthyroidism, was used to find distinguishing TCR V-J signatures. An independent validation cohort of around 19 hyperthyroidism patients and more than 15 patients who later progressed to ophthalmopathy tested prospective prediction of ophthalmopathy. For training and testing, the 95 to 100 patients in the discovery cohort were randomly divided in a 7:3 ratio. Thyroid tissue and blood T-cell repertoires from six or seven Graves' hyperthyroidism patients were also compared in the study. Once sampling was done, hyperthyroidism patients were given methimazole at a starting dose of 30 mg daily, whereas ophthalmopathy patients were given high-dose intravenous methylprednisolone. The libraries were constructed in a second round of multiplex PCR and then size-selected and purified. Libraries were sequenced paired-end with 100 bp reads on an Illumina HiSeq2000. Raw data were processed with SOAPnuke, discarding reads with adapters, uncalled bases, mean Phred below 15, or no exact constant-primer or identifier match. High-quality paired reads were merged with COPE v1.2.5, and unique nucleotide sequences were defined as clonotypes. Clonotypes were aligned to IMGT TRBV, TRBD and TRBJ reference segments using MiTCR v1.1. Only V-J combinations with frequency above 0.0001, covering 99% to 99.2% of repertoires, were analysed. A TCS score was defined as the ratio between F50 (clonal expansion) and ExV (chaos), using BLOSUM62-based TCRdist between CDR3 peptides within each V-J. Welch's t-statistics and random forest reduced fewer than 550 V-J features to about 12, which were used in a naive Bayes classifier (R e1071). No statistical method was used to fix the sample size in advance, and group allocation was not hidden from the investigators. According to the paper, TCR Vbeta CDR3 sequencing was carried out on 135 peripheral blood samples, which came from over 40 ophthalmopathy, roughly 75 hyperthyroidism and about 17 progressor patients.

The TCR was taken from a man aged 25 to 40 with Graves disease. Donor details come from another sample of the same person, matched by shared clones. The input for sequencing was peripheral blood mononuclear cells (PBMCs), taken at new diagnosis, from a patient treated with antithyroid drugs. The sequence is built from TRBV10-2 and TRBJ1-2, with the identity of the D gene unclear. The DNA sequence follows: TGCGCCAGCAGTGAACGAAGGGAGGCTGGCTACACCTTC. This encodes CASSERREAGYTF.